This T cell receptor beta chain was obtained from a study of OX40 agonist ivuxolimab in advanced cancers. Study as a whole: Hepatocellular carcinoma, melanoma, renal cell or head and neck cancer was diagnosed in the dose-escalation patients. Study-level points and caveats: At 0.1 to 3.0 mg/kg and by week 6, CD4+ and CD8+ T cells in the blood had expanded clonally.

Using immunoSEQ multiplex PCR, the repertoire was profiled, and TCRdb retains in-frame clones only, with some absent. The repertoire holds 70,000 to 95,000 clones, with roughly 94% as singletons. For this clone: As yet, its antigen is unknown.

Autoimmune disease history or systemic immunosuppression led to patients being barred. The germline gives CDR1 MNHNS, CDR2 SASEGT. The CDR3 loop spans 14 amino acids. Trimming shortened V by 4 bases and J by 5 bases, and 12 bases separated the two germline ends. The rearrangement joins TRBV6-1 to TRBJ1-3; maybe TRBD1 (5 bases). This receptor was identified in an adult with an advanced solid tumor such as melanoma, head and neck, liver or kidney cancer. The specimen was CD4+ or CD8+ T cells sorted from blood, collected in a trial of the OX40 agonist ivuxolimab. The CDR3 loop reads CASSGPGRRNTIYF. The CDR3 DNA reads TGTGCCAGCAGTGGGCCGGGACGGAGAAACACCATATATTTT.